This T cell receptor beta chain was obtained from a study of cytomegalovirus exposure and HLA in healthy donors. Overall study context: Earlier work reported 100 million or so unique TCR beta sequences from about 170 million T cells. Approximately 80 million unique TCRs from HLA-typed donors were held in an early data release.

PCR was performed using 60 Vbeta and 13 Jbeta primers. Produced via immunoSEQ multiplex PCR; TCRdb's table is partial and in-frame only. The table lists about 240,000 clones, around 81% of them singletons. Among the donors, all were healthy bone marrow donors. The sequence derives from a woman aged 55-69 years in good health and CMV-seropositive. The sample taken for sequencing was PBMCs.

CDR3 protein: CASSLGGPSAEAFF. CDR3 nucleotides: TGCGCCAGCAGCTTAGGGGGCCCATCAGCCGAAGCTTTCTTT. This sequence joins TRBV5-1 and TRBJ1-1; 7 bases agree with TRBD1. This CDR3 has 14 residues. Germline CDR1 SGHRS, CDR2 YFSETQ. J was trimmed by 8 bases and V by 2 bases; bases with no gene match: 9.